A single sample gave rise to the 17 T cell receptor beta chains below, sequenced in a study of blood T cells in healthy people across ages. Using a J-beta primer mix together with a sample-barcoded 5' primer, a second PCR was run for about 7 to 12 cycles. TCRdb called the 5' RACE reads again in MiXCR, with one record for every CDR3 protein. The sample yields 1.8 million or so distinct CDR3 sequences, roughly 43% seen once. Sequenced input: blood. These receptors originate from a human donor in good health.

This clonotype was seen more than once but under ten times. J is TRBJ2-3 and V is TRBV10-3, with D hard to call. Trimming removed 2 bases from V and 3 bases from J, with 6 bases in between. This CDR3 is 13 amino acids long. Per germline, CDR1 ENHRY and CDR2 SYGVKD. For the CDR3, the DNA is TGTGCCATCAGTGAGCCAGAAACAGATACGCAGTATTTT. This sequence encodes CAISEPETDTQYF.

The chain links TRBV12-3 or TRBV12-4 to TRBJ1-3, with D uncertain. The V end was cut by 3 bases, the J end by 7 bases, with 10 bases between. This CDR3 has 13 residues. The CDR3 loop reads CASSLREGNTIYF. In nucleotides, the CDR3 is TGTGCCAGCAGTTTGAGGGAAGGGAACACCATATATTTT.

The J gene is TRBJ1-2, the V gene TRBV29-1; 7 nucleotides align to TRBD1. The CDR3 is made up of 12 amino acids. Trimming removed 4 bases from V and 5 bases from J; junction bases left unmatched: 4. CDR1 and CDR2 (germline): SQVTM, ANQGSEA. CDR3 in DNA: TGCAGCGTTGGGGACAGTTCTTATGGCTACACCTTC. As protein: CSVGDSSYGYTF.

The chain couples TRBV7-2 to TRBJ2-7, with unresolved D. The J call may be mistaken, given a closer DNA end match to TRBJ2-5. The CDR3 sequence is 14 residues long. The germline V gene encodes CDR1 SGHTA and CDR2 FQGNSA. The CDR3 protein is CASSLRQATETQYF. DNA of the CDR3: TGTGCCAGCAGCCTTCGGCAGGCTACAGAGACCCAGTACTTC.

This clonotype was counted between two and nine times. V gene TRBV4-1 combines with J gene TRBJ1-1, with D hard to call. CDR1 is MGHRA and CDR2 is YSYEKL in the germline V gene. Trimming removed 3 bases from V and 1 base from J, with 12 bases in between. The CDR3 spans 15 residues. The DNA of the CDR3 is TGCGCCAGCAGCCAGAAGGACCGACCGAACACTGAAGCTTTCTTT. It specifies CASSQKDRPNTEAFF.

Only a few counts were recorded for this clonotype. The chain has TRBV7-2 and TRBJ2-7, with no clear D. Per the germline V gene, CDR1 is SGHTA and CDR2 is FQGNSA. This CDR3 contains 14 residues. The ends were cut back, 3 bases at V and 0 bases at J, with 9 bases in the middle. CDR3 residues: CASSLVSYSYEQYF. The DNA for the CDR3 is TGTGCCAGCAGCTTGGTTTCGTACTCCTACGAGCAGTACTTC.

The sample holds one count of this clonotype. V and J are TRBV12-3 or TRBV12-4 and TRBJ2-1; the D gene is possibly TRBD1 (5 bases). Trimming shortened V by 0 bases and J by 5 bases, and 11 bases separated the two germline ends. The CDR3 has 15 amino acids. The CDR3 sequence: CASSLALGQHNEQFF. In nucleotides, the CDR3 is TGTGCCAGCAGTTTAGCCCTTGGACAACACAATGAGCAGTTCTTC.

The V call is TRBV29-1, the J call TRBJ2-3, with 13 positions matching TRBD2. The germline V gene has CDR1 SQVTM and CDR2 ANQGSEA. Germline trimming cut 5 bases from V and 7 bases from J; bases unmatched to any gene: 3. The CDR3 has 13 residues. The CDR3 loop is CSVRTSGGHTQYF. The CDR3 bases are TGCAGCGTTCGGACTAGCGGGGGCCATACGCAGTATTTT.

The chain joins TRBV7-2 to TRBJ2-1, with TRBD2 identical over 11 bases. Germline V gene lookup returns CDR1 SGHTA and CDR2 FQGNSA. This CDR3 is built from 18 residues. V lost 3 bases to trimming and J lost 8 bases; unmatched junction nucleotides: 15. The CDR3 bases are TGTGCCAGCAGCTTGCCATCTAGCGGGGGGCCCCCTAGGGATGAGCAGTTCTTC. The encoded protein is CASSLPSSGGPPRDEQFF.

The sample holds a few counts of this clonotype. This chain joins TRBV15 and TRBJ2-4; 7 bases agree with TRBD1. Trimming cost V 4 bases and J 6 bases; bases outside gene matches: 9. In germline, CDR1 is LNHNV, CDR2 YYDKDF (reference sequence). This CDR3 region has 15 residues. CDR3 nucleotide sequence: TGTGCCACCAGCATAAGCCCGGGACAGAGAAACATTCAGTACTTC. It yields the protein CATSISPGQRNIQYF.

This clonotype was counted a few times. The chain links TRBV10-3 to TRBJ1-2; 10 bases agree with TRBD1. The CDR3 runs to 15 residues. The germline gives CDR1 ENHRY, CDR2 SYGVKD. V was pared by 2 bases and J by 4 bases, with 4 bases of the junction left unmatched. The CDR3 nucleotides are TGTGCCATCAGTGAGGCTGGGACAGGGGTCTATGGCTACACCTTC. Its translation: CAISEAGTGVYGYTF.

In this sample, this clonotype turned up a few times. The genes are TRBV7-2 and TRBJ1-2, with D tentatively TRBD1 (5 bases). The CDR3 covers 13 residues. Germline lookup yields CDR1 SGHTA and CDR2 FQGNSA. Trimming left V 3 bases short and J 8 bases short, with 13 bases between. CDR3 sequence reads: CASSFQQAGGYTF. The CDR3 nucleotides are TGTGCCAGCAGCTTTCAACAGGCAGGGGGCTACACCTTC.

Remarks on this clonotype: Being one base from a much bigger clone, this may be a read error. The chain couples TRBV4-1 to TRBJ2-4, with 11 nucleotides matching TRBD1. This CDR3 comprises 13 residues. Trimming at V came to 6 bases and at J to 13 bases, leaving 8 bases not matched to a gene. Germline assignment: CDR1 MGHRA and CDR2 YSYEKL. In DNA form, the CDR3 reads TGCGCCAGCAGGGACAGGGGGCAAGAGATCCAGTACTTC. It translates to CASRDRGQEIQYF.

This clonotype has only one observation. The chain is built from TRBV29-1 and TRBJ1-1; tentative D call: TRBD1 (5 bases). Germline assignment: CDR1 SQVTM and CDR2 ANQGSEA. The CDR3 is made up of 13 amino acids. V was clipped by 1 base and J by 12 bases, with 18 bases between them. In nucleotides, the CDR3 is TGCAGCGTTGAAGCCCCGGCAGGGTTAATGACTTTCTTT. The encoded protein is CSVEAPAGLMTFF.

The chain is built from TRBV5-1 and TRBJ2-3; a possible D gene is TRBD1 (6 bases). Trimming pared 0 bases from V and 2 bases from J, leaving 13 bases between. The CDR3 covers 16 residues. In germline, CDR1 is SGHRS, CDR2 YFSETQ. In DNA, the CDR3 is TGCGCCAGCAGCTTGGTCCCAGGACAGCCCACAGATACGCAGTATTTT. As protein: CASSLVPGQPTDTQYF.

The chain joins TRBV29-1 to TRBJ2-1; D remains ambiguous. Germline V lookup: CDR1 SQVTM, CDR2 ANQGSEA. Trimming removed 5 bases from V and 6 bases from J, with 11 bases in between. CDR3 length: 12 amino acids. CDR3 nucleotides: TGCAGCGTTCGGTCTCAGTCCAATGAGCAGTTCTTC. The encoded protein is CSVRSQSNEQFF.

This sequence joins TRBV7-8 and TRBJ2-1; tentative D call: TRBD2 (6 bases). Trimming took 1 base from V and 7 from J, leaving 11 bases between them. Germline CDR1 and CDR2: SGHVS and FQNEAQ. The CDR3 runs 14 residues. The CDR3, as DNA: TGTGCCAGCAGCTTAGACCTAGCGTCGAATGAGCAGTTCTTC. Protein product: CASSLDLASNEQFF.